One and the same sample provided the 20 T cell receptor beta chains below, sequenced in a study of cytomegalovirus exposure and HLA in healthy donors. PCR employed 60 Vbeta and 13 Jbeta primers. Only in-frame clones appear in the TCRdb table, and some are missing; sequencing was by immunoSEQ multiplex PCR. Here the sample spans 170,000 or so clones, about four fifths being singletons. The sample consisted of PBMCs. These TCRs come from a girl aged 10 to 17 in good health and CMV-seropositive.

J is TRBJ2-3 and V is TRBV14; 7 bases line up with TRBD2. The J segment lost 0 bases and the V segment lost 0 bases, leaving 3 bases of the junction unmatched. This CDR3 has 16 residues. Germline loops: CDR1 SGHDN, CDR2 FVKESK. DNA for the CDR3: TGTGCCAGCAGCCAAGAATGGGGGGGGAGCACAGATACGCAGTATTTT. This translates into CASSQEWGGSTDTQYF.

The CDR3 protein is CATSVGLLPFHEQYF. The CDR3 DNA follows: TGTGCCACCAGCGTGGGACTCCTTCCCTTCCACGAGCAGTACTTC. The chain is built from TRBV15 and TRBJ2-7; the D gene is possibly TRBD2 (6 bases). Per germline, CDR1 LNHNV and CDR2 YYDKDF (reference sequence). The CDR3 extends over 15 amino acids. Deletions cut 5 bases from V and 5 bases from J, with 19 bases between.

The V call is TRBV7-2, the J call TRBJ1-5, with D perhaps matching TRBD1 (5 bases). The germline gives CDR1 SGHTA, CDR2 FQGNSA. The ends were cut back, 2 bases at V and 7 bases at J, with 15 bases in the middle. The CDR3 sequence is 15 residues long. CDR3 sequence reads: CASSLIAGYGQPQHF. DNA of the CDR3: TGTGCCAGCAGCTTAATAGCAGGGTACGGACAGCCCCAGCATTTT.

The V call is TRBV19, the J call TRBJ1-1; D ambiguous. The V end was cut by 5 bases, the J end by 7 bases, with 17 bases between. Germline lookup yields CDR1 LNHDA and CDR2 SQIVND (reference sequence). The CDR3 is 14 amino acids. For the CDR3, the DNA is TGTGCCAGTAGTGGGCGGGTCCACCCGTTTGAAGCTTTCTTT. Protein product: CASSGRVHPFEAFF.

The chain is built from TRBV5-1 and TRBJ2-5; 7 bases are shared with TRBD2. Germline CDR1 SGHRS, CDR2 YFSETQ. This CDR3 has 14 residues. The J segment lost 5 bases and the V segment lost 4 bases, leaving 8 bases of the junction unmatched. CDR3 amino acids: CASSPQTSTETQYF. The DNA for the CDR3 is TGCGCCAGCAGCCCTCAGACTAGCACGGAGACCCAGTACTTC.

A note on this clone: At one boundary the junction diverges from the germline segment, which might be a read error. The V gene is TRBV7-7, the J gene TRBJ2-5, with a weak D call TRBD2 (5 bases). CDR1 and CDR2 (germline): SSHAT, FNYEAQ (reference sequence). The CDR3 is 13 residues long. CDR3 nucleotides: TGTGCTAGCAGCTTCTGGACTCAAGAGACCCAGTACTTC. Encoded protein: CASSFWTQETQYF.

The J gene is TRBJ2-1, the V gene TRBV5-6, with TRBD1 identical over 7 bases. Germline lookup yields CDR1 SGHDT and CDR2 YYEEEE. Trimming removed 4 bases from V and 3 bases from J; junction bases left unmatched: 4. The CDR3 covers 14 residues. The CDR3 sequence is CASSLGTDYNEQFF. The CDR3 DNA reads as TGTGCCAGCAGCCTCGGGACAGACTACAATGAGCAGTTCTTC.

A single count supports this clone. The chain employs TRBV7-6 and TRBJ2-7; the D gene is possibly TRBD1 (6 bases). The CDR3 is 14 residues long. With 5 bases removed from V and 3 bases from J, the gap between germline ends came to 14 bases. Germline CDR1 is SGHVS and CDR2 is FNYEAQ. The CDR3 sequence is CASSLSWGLYEQYF. Written as DNA, the CDR3 is TGTGCCAGCAGCCTGAGCTGGGGGCTCTACGAGCAGTACTTC.

This clone is a singleton in its sample. V usage is TRBV19 and J usage is TRBJ2-3; tentatively, D is TRBD1 (5 bases). Trimming stripped 4 bases from V and 0 bases from J, with 11 bases between. This CDR3 has 15 residues. Germline V gene lookup returns CDR1 LNHDA and CDR2 SQIVND (reference sequence). The CDR3 reads CASSTLRQSTDTQYF. CDR3 DNA: TGTGCCAGTAGTACCCTCCGACAGAGCACAGATACGCAGTATTTT.

Comment on this clone: At one of its ends the junction is not consistent with the germline gene, which may arise from a read error. This chain links TRBV2 with TRBJ1-1; D is unclear. Germline V lookup: CDR1 SNHLY, CDR2 FYNNEI. This CDR3 region has 9 residues. CDR3 loop: CASSLERDF. The CDR3, as DNA: TGTGCCAGCAGTCTAGAACGTGACTTT. The variable domain in full, with the rest retrieved from reference TRBV2 and TRBJ1-1, is EPEVTQTPSHQVTQMGQEVILRCVPISNHLYFYWYRQILGQKVEFLVSFYNNEISEKSEIFDDQFSVERPDGSNFTLKIRSTKLEDSAMYFCASSLERDFGQGTRLTVV.

This chain uses TRBV28 with TRBJ2-7; no clear D gene. The CDR3 sequence is 12 residues long. Trimming took 2 bases from V and 4 from J, leaving 6 bases between them. Germline-derived CDR1 and CDR2 are MDHEN and SYDVKM. CDR3 sequence: CASSLLEYEQYF. The CDR3 bases are TGTGCCAGCAGTTTACTGGAGTACGAGCAGTACTTC.

V and J are TRBV19 and TRBJ1-2; D is undetermined. Germline CDR1 reads LNHDA; CDR2 reads SQIVND (reference sequence). V was pared by 6 bases and J by 4 bases, with 6 bases between. The CDR3 length is 11 residues. The CDR3 reads CASRGVYGYTF. CDR3 bases: TGTGCCAGTAGGGGAGTCTATGGCTACACCTTC.

This clone has just one count. V gene TRBV6-1 combines with J gene TRBJ2-3; maybe TRBD2 (6 bases). The length of the CDR3 is 16 residues. CDR1 MNHNS and CDR2 SASEGT come from the germline V gene. Trimming removed 3 bases from V and 5 bases from J, with 18 bases in between. CDR3 region: CASSESPWGGGDTQYF. The CDR3 DNA reads as TGTGCCAGCAGTGAGTCACCTTGGGGAGGAGGAGATACGCAGTATTTT.

The chain carries TRBV6-5 and TRBJ2-1, with a tentative D call TRBD1 (6 bases). In germline, CDR1 is MNHEY, CDR2 SVGAGI. This CDR3 contains 16 residues. V was trimmed by 0 bases and J by 4 bases, leaving 13 bases between them. The chain's CDR3 is CASSYSGDTSYNEQFF. The CDR3 coding sequence is TGTGCCAGCAGTTACTCCGGGGACACGAGTTACAATGAGCAGTTCTTC.

The V call is TRBV5-1, the J call TRBJ1-6; D is undetermined. CDR1 and CDR2 from the germline V gene are SGHRS and YFSETQ. CDR3 size: 18 residues. Trimming shortened V by 0 bases and J by 0 bases, and 13 bases separated the two germline ends. CDR3 protein: CASSLALRVSSYNSPLHF. CDR3 in DNA: TGCGCCAGCAGCTTGGCCTTGAGGGTGAGCTCCTATAATTCACCCCTCCACTTT.

The V call is TRBV10-3, the J call TRBJ2-3; D is perhaps TRBD2 (7 bases). This CDR3 comprises 18 residues. From germline, CDR1 is ENHRY and CDR2 SYGVKD. The V end was cut by 6 bases, the J end by 0 bases, with 22 bases between. CDR3 in amino acids: CAISAPPLRGASTDTQYF. In nucleotides, the CDR3 is TGTGCCATCAGCGCGCCACCCCTCCGGGGGGCCAGCACAGATACGCAGTATTTT.

The chain is built from TRBV6-6 and TRBJ1-1, with no clear D. Trimming stripped 7 bases from V and 1 base from J, with 7 bases between. The V gene's germline CDR1 is MNHNY and CDR2 SVGAGI (reference sequence). CDR3 size: 12 residues. The CDR3 sequence is CASISRNTEAFF. DNA for the CDR3: TGTGCCAGCATCTCGAGGAACACTGAAGCTTTCTTT.

DNA of the CDR3: TGCGCCAGCAGCCTAGGCGCGGCAGGGGGCAACGCTGAAGCTTTCTTT. It specifies CASSLGAAGGNAEAFF. The rearrangement uses TRBV4-1 and TRBJ1-1, with 8 bases that match TRBD1. This CDR3 has 16 amino acids. V lost 4 bases, J lost 6 bases, and 13 bases stayed unmatched. Germline-derived CDR1 and CDR2 are MGHRA and YSYEKL.

This clone has just one count. J is TRBJ2-1 and V is TRBV6-6; 12 positions agree with TRBD1. The germline V gene encodes CDR1 MNHNY and CDR2 SVGAGI (reference sequence). The CDR3 consists of 14 residues. After removal of 6 bases from V and 9 bases from J, the junction contained 6 bases not matched to a gene. The DNA of the CDR3 is TGTGCCAGCAGGGCCGGGACAGGGGGCAGTGAGCAGTTCTTC. Translation: CASRAGTGGSEQFF.

The chain carries TRBV5-6 and TRBJ2-1; D possibly corresponds to TRBD1 (6 bases). CDR1 is SGHDT, CDR2 YYEEEE, per germline. Trimming cost V 3 bases and J 10 bases, with 23 bases left between them. The CDR3 loop spans 16 amino acids. The CDR3 region has the DNA TGTGCCAGCAGCTCATTCCATCCCCGACAGGCCAACGAGCAGTTCTTC. Its translation: CASSSFHPRQANEQFF. Supplemented by reference TRBV5-6 and TRBJ2-1, the full variable domain reads DAGVTQSPTHLIKTRGQQVTLRCSPKSGHDTVSWYQQALGQGPQFIFQYYEEEERQRGNFPDRFSGHQFPNYSSELNVNALLLGDSALYLCASSSFHPRQANEQFFGPGTRLTVL.